A single sample is the source of the 5 T cell receptor beta chains below, sequenced in a study of cytomegalovirus exposure and HLA in healthy donors. PCR was performed using 60 Vbeta and 13 Jbeta primers. Clones were sequenced by immunoSEQ multiplex PCR, and TCRdb holds only the in-frame ones, with some missing. The repertoire holds about 120,000 clones, about 8.6% seen once, with less than 6.5% in the top ten. The sequencing sample was made of PBMCs. The receptors were gathered from a middle-aged woman in good health and CMV-seropositive.

This chain uses TRBV7-7 with TRBJ2-2; 8 positions match TRBD1. This CDR3 is 15 amino acids long. Per the germline V gene, CDR1 is SSHAT and CDR2 is FNYEAQ (reference sequence). Trimming cost V 6 bases and J 7 bases; bases outside gene matches: 10. The CDR3 is CASSVDRGPLGELFF. Here the CDR3 DNA reads TGTGCCAGCAGTGTAGACAGGGGACCCCTCGGGGAGCTGTTTTTT.

This clone was seen only a few times. Other DNA sequences in this sample translate to the same CDR3. The chain is built from TRBV6-5 and TRBJ1-5; 7 nucleotides agree with TRBD1. Germline loops: CDR1 MNHEY, CDR2 SVGAGI. V lost 6 bases, J lost 0 bases, and 5 bases stayed unmatched. The length of the CDR3 is 15 residues. As DNA, the CDR3 is TGTGCCAGCAGACGACAGGGTTATAGCAATCAGCCCCAGCATTTT. It is translated as CASRRQGYSNQPQHF.

This clone was seen a few times. V usage is TRBV10-3 and J usage is TRBJ1-2; perhaps TRBD1 as D (5 bases). Per germline, CDR1 ENHRY and CDR2 SYGVKD. V was trimmed by 0 bases and J by 3 bases, leaving 8 bases between them. This CDR3 comprises 14 residues. CDR3 bases: TGTGCCATCAGTGAGTCGCTGGGGCACTATGGCTACACCTTC. Residues: CAISESLGHYGYTF.

This clone was picked up a small number of times. V usage is TRBV5-5 and J usage is TRBJ1-1, with 7 bases fitting TRBD1. The CDR3 has 12 residues. Germline trimming cut 0 bases from V and 9 bases from J; bases unmatched to any gene: 2. In germline, CDR1 is SGHKS, CDR2 YYEKEE (reference sequence). This chain's CDR3 is CASSLGQGKAFF. The CDR3 nucleotides are TGTGCCAGCAGCTTGGGACAGGGAAAAGCTTTCTTT.

In its sample, this clone was seen a few times. As DNA, the CDR3 is TGTGCCAGCAGTGAATTCCAGCGGGGGCTCCAAGAGACCCAGTACTTC. Encoded protein: CASSEFQRGLQETQYF. The genes are TRBV6-1 and TRBJ2-5, with 8 bases that match TRBD2. The V segment lost 2 bases and the J segment 1 base; nucleotides outside the gene matches: 6. CDR1 MNHNS and CDR2 SASEGT come from the germline V gene. The CDR3 has 16 amino acids.